This TCR beta chain was recorded in a study of T cell responses to AZD1222 COVID-19 vaccine. The assay was immunoSEQ multiplex PCR, and TCRdb's table has in-frame clones only and misses some. The sample has around 160,000 clones, around 92% seen once; the top ten hold around 0.99%. This sequence was found in an adult who received the AZD1222 COVID-19 vaccine. The material was peripheral blood, obtained 28 days after the second AZD1222 dose.

The CDR3 is CASSLAGSGTEAFF. The CDR3 nucleotides are TGTGCCAGCAGCTTAGCAGGAAGTGGGACTGAAGCTTTCTTT. The V call is TRBV7-6, the J call TRBJ1-1; D uncertain. Germline CDR1 and CDR2: SGHVS and FNYEAQ. Trimming removed 0 bases from V and 5 bases from J, with 10 bases in between. CDR3 size: 14 residues.